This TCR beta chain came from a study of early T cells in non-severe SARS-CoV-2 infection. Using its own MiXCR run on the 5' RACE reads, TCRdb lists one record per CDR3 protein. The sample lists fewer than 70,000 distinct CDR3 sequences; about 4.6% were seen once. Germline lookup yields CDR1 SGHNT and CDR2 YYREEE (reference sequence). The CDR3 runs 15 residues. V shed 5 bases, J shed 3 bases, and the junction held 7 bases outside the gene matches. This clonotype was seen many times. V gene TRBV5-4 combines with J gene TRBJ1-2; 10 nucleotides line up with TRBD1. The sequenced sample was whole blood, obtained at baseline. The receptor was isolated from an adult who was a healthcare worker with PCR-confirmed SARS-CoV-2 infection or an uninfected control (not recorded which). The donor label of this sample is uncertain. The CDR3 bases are TGTGCCAGCAGGTGGGACAGGGGCTCGGACTATGGCTACACCTTC. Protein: CASRWDRGSDYGYTF.